The 15 T cell receptor beta chains given below trace back to one sample, sequenced in a study of identical twins. TCRdb redid the calling of the 5' RACE reads with MiXCR, one entry per CDR3 protein. The sample records around 480,000 distinct CDR3 sequences, 14% being singletons. The sample also formed part of further work on yellow fever vaccine responses in identical twins.

Source material: CD4+ T cells sorted from blood. These receptors were collected from a woman aged 18-29 years in good health.

This clonotype showed up just a few times. The chain recombines TRBV7-8 with TRBJ2-5, with D hard to call. CDR1 and CDR2 (germline): SGHVS, FQNEAQ. CDR3 length: 13 residues. V was pared by 5 bases and J by 6 bases, with 13 bases between. The CDR3 DNA sequence: TGTGCCAGCAGCATGCTAGTGCGGAAGACCCAGTACTTC. Amino acids: CASSMLVRKTQYF.

This clonotype was counted a few times. This chain connects TRBV5-1 to TRBJ1-2, with D unresolved. Trimming shortened V by 4 bases and J by 7 bases, and 5 bases separated the two germline ends. CDR1 SGHRS and CDR2 YFSETQ come from the germline V gene. CDR3 size: 10 residues. CDR3 residues: CASSAGGYTF. The CDR3 coding sequence is TGCGCCAGCAGCGCAGGTGGCTACACCTTC.

V gene TRBV28 combines with J gene TRBJ2-3; D may match TRBD1 or TRBD2 (6 bases each). The CDR3 has 13 residues. Germline CDR1 is MDHEN and CDR2 is SYDVKM. The ends were cut back, 8 bases at V and 2 bases at J, with 11 bases in the middle. The CDR3 DNA sequence: TGTGCCAGCTGGAGGGGACACACAGATACGCAGTATTTT. Its translation is CASWRGHTDTQYF.

The chain uses TRBV10-3 and TRBJ2-5, with D possibly matching TRBD2 (7 bases). Germline CDR1 ENHRY, CDR2 SYGVKD. V dropped 4 bases and J dropped 5 bases, with 17 bases sitting between them. The CDR3 sequence is 15 residues long. This chain's CDR3 is CAISVGGALTETQYF. The DNA of the CDR3 is TGTGCCATCAGTGTAGGGGGGGCCTTAACGGAGACCCAGTACTTC.

The V gene is TRBV3-1, the J gene TRBJ2-5, with D unresolved. V was cut by 1 base and J by 9 bases, with 3 bases left in between. Germline lookup yields CDR1 LGHDT and CDR2 YNNKEL (reference sequence). The CDR3 is made up of 10 amino acids. CDR3 amino acids: CASSQVAQYF. CDR3 nucleotide sequence: TGTGCCAGCAGCCAAGTCGCCCAGTACTTC.

In its sample, this clonotype was seen many times. The chain uses TRBV15 and TRBJ2-2, with D possibly matching TRBD2 (6 bases). This CDR3 is built from 18 residues. Germline values: CDR1 LNHNV, CDR2 YYDKDF (reference sequence). V lost 3 bases and J lost 0, with 17 bases in between. The CDR3, as DNA: TGTGCCACCAGCAGGTCCTCCGGGGAGCGGGCGAACACCGGGGAGCTGTTTTTT. Translation: CATSRSSGERANTGELFF. Filled out from reference TRBV15 and TRBJ2-2, the complete variable domain reads DAMVIQNPRYQVTQFGKPVTLSCSQTLNHNVMYWYQQKSSQAPKLLFHYYDKDFNNEADTPDNFQSRRPNTSFCFLDIRSPGLGDTAMYLCATSRSSGERANTGELFFGEGSRLTVL.

This chain links TRBV28 with TRBJ2-1; 7 nucleotides align to TRBD1. Germline lookup yields CDR1 MDHEN and CDR2 SYDVKM. This CDR3 spans 11 amino acids. Germline trimming cut 6 bases from V and 12 bases from J; bases unmatched to any gene: 5. CDR3: CASRNRDRQFF. CDR3 coding DNA: TGTGCCAGCAGGAATAGGGACAGGCAGTTCTTC.

This clonotype turned up a few times. The chain links TRBV15 to TRBJ1-5, with D uncertain. Germline CDR1 LNHNV, CDR2 YYDKDF (reference sequence). This CDR3 is built from 17 residues. Trimming removed 0 bases at V and 0 bases at J, with 12 bases between. CDR3 DNA sequence: TGTGCCACCAGCAGAGATCCAGCGGACCTTAGCAATCAGCCCCAGCATTTT. Residues: CATSRDPADLSNQPQHF.

The rearrangement joins TRBV10-3 to TRBJ2-3; the match to TRBD1 covers 9 bases. CDR1 ENHRY and CDR2 SYGVKD come from the germline V gene. V lost 2 bases to trimming and J lost 4 bases; unmatched junction nucleotides: 1. The CDR3 covers 14 residues. The CDR3 DNA sequence: TGTGCCATCAGTGAGGGACAGGGGCCAGATACGCAGTATTTT. Translation: CAISEGQGPDTQYF.

At least ten counts were recorded for this clonotype. CDR3 in amino acids: CSVAGQVSYGYTF. The CDR3 bases are TGCAGCGTTGCTGGACAGGTTTCGTATGGCTACACCTTC. The chain combines TRBV29-1 with TRBJ1-2; 7 bases are shared with TRBD1. Looked up from germline, CDR1 is SQVTM and CDR2 is ANQGSEA. This CDR3 is built from 13 residues. V trimming: 4 bases; J trimming: 5 bases; junction bases outside the gene matches: 7.

The V and J genes are TRBV5-1 and TRBJ1-1, with D uncertain. This CDR3 contains 15 residues. V dropped 0 bases and J dropped 1 base, with 10 bases sitting between them. Germline V gene sequence: CDR1 SGHRS, CDR2 YFSETQ. CDR3 nucleotide sequence: TGCGCCAGCAGCTTGGAATTTTCGGGGAACACTGAAGCTTTCTTT. Protein sequence: CASSLEFSGNTEAFF.

This clonotype was seen only a few times. This chain links TRBV9 with TRBJ1-6, with a possible D match to TRBD1 (5 bases). With 3 bases removed from V and 7 bases from J, the gap between germline ends came to 14 bases. Germline V gene data show CDR1 as SGDLS and CDR2 as YYNGEE. The CDR3 runs 15 residues. CDR3 nucleotides: TGTGCCAGCAGCGCTAGAGTCCAGGGAAATTCACCCCTCCACTTT. Its translation is CASSARVQGNSPLHF. The full variable domain, rest sourced from reference TRBV9 and TRBJ1-6, is DSGVTQTPKHLITATGQRVTLRCSPRSGDLSVYWYQQSLDQGLQFLIQYYNGEERAKGNILERFSAQQFPDLHSELNLSSLELGDSALYFCASSARVQGNSPLHFGNGTRLTVT.

V gene TRBV6-5 combines with J gene TRBJ1-2; perhaps TRBD1 as D (5 bases). Germline CDR1 and CDR2: MNHEY and SVGAGI. The V gene lost 6 bases and the J gene lost 8 bases, with 13 bases spanning the gap. The CDR3 runs 12 residues. CDR3 loop: CASRASRGGYTF. For the CDR3, the DNA is TGTGCCAGCAGAGCCAGTAGGGGAGGCTACACCTTC.

This clonotype was counted only a few times. The chain links TRBV10-3 to TRBJ1-1; no definite D call. Germline lookup yields CDR1 ENHRY and CDR2 SYGVKD. The CDR3 runs to 12 residues. The V end lost 11 bases, the J end lost 0 bases, and 10 bases lay between the germline ends. The chain's CDR3 is CAVNTLNTEAFF. CDR3 in DNA: TGTGCCGTAAATACATTGAACACTGAAGCTTTCTTT.

This clonotype has more than one count but fewer than ten. The rearrangement links TRBV21-1 to TRBJ2-7; the tabulated D call, TRBD1, remains unverified against the DNA. TRBV21-1 corresponds to a pseudogene. The CDR3 extends over 14 amino acids. The CDR3 sequence is CASNGQGLIYEQYF. CDR3 nucleotide sequence: TGTGCCAGCAACGGACAGGGCCTTATCTACGAGCAGTACTTC.